The 21 T cell receptor beta chains below all came from one sample that was sequenced in a study of T cells after yellow fever vaccination. TCRdb itself ran the 5' RACE reads through MiXCR, one entry per CDR3 protein. The sample consists of 250,000 to 400,000 distinct CDR3 sequences, approximately 4% of them appearing once. The input for sequencing was PBMCs, taken 5 days after the yellow fever booster vaccination. The receptors stem from a man aged 18 to 30 who received the YFV17D yellow fever vaccine.

This clonotype was seen a few times. The genes are TRBV5-1 and TRBJ2-7, with D tentatively TRBD1 or TRBD2 (7 bases each). CDR1 and CDR2 (germline): SGHRS, YFSETQ. This CDR3 is 14 amino acids long. Trimming removed 4 bases at V and 3 bases at J, with 14 bases between. The CDR3 sequence is CASSVQGGHYEQYV. CDR3 nucleotide sequence: TGCGCCAGCAGCGTTCAGGGGGGGCACTACGAGCAGTACGTC.

This clonotype was seen at least ten times. V gene TRBV29-1 combines with J gene TRBJ2-2, with no clear D. V was cut by 2 bases and J by 4 bases, with 2 bases left in between. Germline-derived CDR1 and CDR2 are SQVTM and ANQGSEA. The CDR3 covers 11 residues. Here the CDR3 DNA reads TGCAGCGTTGAAACCACCGGGGAGCTGTTTTTT. Its protein product is CSVETTGELFF.

The rearrangement joins TRBV11-2 to TRBJ2-5; D gene unclear. This CDR3 contains 14 residues. Germline V gene lookup returns CDR1 SGHAT and CDR2 FQNNGV. V lost 4 bases, J lost 3 bases, and 12 bases lay in between. The CDR3 nucleotides read TGTGCCAGCAGCTCCAACGGGCCAGAAGAGACCCAGTACTTC. Its translation: CASSSNGPEETQYF.

The chain has TRBV7-8 and TRBJ1-1; possible D gene TRBD1, 5 bases. Germline CDR1 reads SGHVS; CDR2 reads FQNEAQ. V was shortened by 3 bases and J by 0 bases, with 11 bases between the two germline ends. The CDR3 is 15 residues long. In DNA form, the CDR3 reads TGTGCCAGCAGCTTTTGGGGCAGTTTGAACACTGAAGCTTTCTTT. Translation gives CASSFWGSLNTEAFF.

About this clonotype itself: The conserved final phenylalanine or tryptophan is absent from the CDR3, which likely points to a read error. The limits of the CDR3 on the DNA are not certain, so only TCRdb's listed CDR3 is given. The chain joins TRBV6-5 to TRBJ2-7; the table's D call, TRBD1, was not checked against the DNA. The germline gives CDR1 MNHEY, CDR2 SVGAGI. The CDR3 has 13 amino acids, counting both end residues. The CDR3 loop is CASTPDRVPPSGP.

This clonotype was observed at least ten times. This chain uses TRBV5-5 with TRBJ2-5; D uncertain. CDR1 is SGHKS and CDR2 is YYEKEE in the germline V gene (reference sequence). V dropped 3 bases and J dropped 1 base, with 4 bases sitting between them. This CDR3 region has 12 residues. CDR3 nucleotide sequence: TGTGCCAGCAGCTGGCCCCAAGAGACCCAGTACTTC. Translation: CASSWPQETQYF.

This clonotype has at least ten counts. The chain links TRBV7-3 to TRBJ2-2; D is uncertain. This CDR3 is built from 14 residues. The germline V gene has CDR1 SGHTA and CDR2 FQGTGA. The germline V and J ends were trimmed by 5 bases and 1 base, with 8 bases remaining between them. This chain's CDR3 is CASSTYLNTGELFF. The CDR3 DNA reads TGTGCCAGCAGCACCTACCTGAACACCGGGGAGCTGTTTTTT.

This clonotype has more than one count but fewer than ten. The rearrangement uses TRBV6-5 and TRBJ2-3; 11 bases align to TRBD2. Looked up from germline, CDR1 is MNHEY and CDR2 is SVGAGI. The CDR3 runs to 18 residues. V dropped 2 bases and J dropped 2; count of bases not matched to a gene: 9. CDR3 bases: TGTGCCAGCAGTTACCGCCCCCGACTAGCGGGGACCACAGATACGCAGTATTTT. This codes for CASSYRPRLAGTTDTQYF.

The chain has TRBV5-1 and TRBJ2-3, with 8 bases lining up with TRBD1. The CDR3 runs 16 residues. CDR1 is SGHRS and CDR2 is YFSETQ in the germline V gene. Trimming at V came to 2 bases and at J to 0 bases, leaving 5 bases not matched to a gene. As DNA, the CDR3 is TGCGCCAGCAGCTTCGGACAGGGAACTAGCACAGATACGCAGTATTTT. Translation gives CASSFGQGTSTDTQYF.

As DNA, the CDR3 is TGTGCCAGCACCGGCGGGACGAGCAATCAGCCCCAGCATTTT. Its protein is CASTGGTSNQPQHF. V and J are TRBV2 and TRBJ1-5; tentative D call: TRBD1 (5 bases). The CDR3 length is 14 residues. Trimming shortened V by 7 bases and J by 1 base, and 11 bases separated the two germline ends. Germline V gives CDR1 SNHLY, CDR2 FYNNEI.

This clonotype showed up just a few times. J is TRBJ1-5 and V is TRBV7-8, with 7 bases that match TRBD1. This CDR3 is built from 17 residues. V gave up 2 bases and J gave up 1 base; unmatched junction bases: 8. The V gene's germline CDR1 is SGHVS and CDR2 FQNEAQ. CDR3 bases: TGTGCCAGCAGCTTACGACAGGGCAGCGAGAGCAATCAGCCCCAGCATTTT. It translates to CASSLRQGSESNQPQHF.

V usage is TRBV7-9 and J usage is TRBJ1-6, with 10 bases identical to TRBD1. Germline V gene sequence: CDR1 SEHNR, CDR2 FQNEAQ (reference sequence). Trimming took 4 bases from V and 6 from J; bases not matched to a gene: 9. The CDR3 contains 17 residues. The CDR3 sequence is CASSSLKTGGGNSPLHF. CDR3 nucleotide sequence: TGTGCCAGCAGCTCCCTAAAGACAGGGGGCGGTAATTCACCCCTCCACTTT.

This CDR3 reads CASSWVNRAYNEQFF. The CDR3 DNA follows: TGTGCCAGCAGCTGGGTGAACAGGGCCTACAATGAGCAGTTCTTC. This chain links TRBV5-5 with TRBJ2-1; D is perhaps TRBD1 (6 bases). Germline CDR1 and CDR2: SGHKS and YYEKEE (reference sequence). Trimming shortened V by 3 bases and J by 2 bases, and 12 bases separated the two germline ends. The CDR3 runs to 15 residues.

V gene TRBV2 combines with J gene TRBJ1-1, with D possibly matching TRBD1 (6 bases). The V gene lost 4 bases and the J gene lost 1 base, with 10 bases spanning the gap. Germline V gives CDR1 SNHLY, CDR2 FYNNEI. The CDR3 length is 14 residues. CDR3 loop: CASSAQGENTEAFF. The CDR3 DNA reads as TGTGCCAGCAGTGCACAGGGAGAGAACACTGAAGCTTTCTTT.

This clonotype came up a few times. This rearrangement joins TRBV7-2 to TRBJ1-1; D unresolved. The CDR3 totals 13 residues. The V end lost 4 bases, the J end lost 4 bases, and 10 bases lay between the germline ends. Germline CDR1 SGHTA, CDR2 FQGNSA. This CDR3 reads CASSWAKGTEAFF. Here the CDR3 DNA reads TGTGCCAGCAGCTGGGCCAAGGGCACTGAAGCTTTCTTT.

This clonotype was recorded at least ten times. The chain employs TRBV6-1 and TRBJ2-1, with TRBD2 matching over 9 bases. This CDR3 has 15 residues. V was clipped by 2 bases and J by 9 bases; unmatched bases: 8. Germline lookup yields CDR1 MNHNS and CDR2 SASEGT. CDR3 sequence (DNA): TGTGCCAGCAGTGAACAGGCGGGGGGGCCGAGTGAGCAGTTCTTC. Translation gives CASSEQAGGPSEQFF.

This clonotype was recorded a few times. The chain uses TRBV6-6 and TRBJ2-7; TRBD1 matches at 9 bases. CDR3 length: 17 residues. The V segment lost 6 bases and the J segment 4 bases; nucleotides outside the gene matches: 16. Germline CDR1 and CDR2: MNHNY and SVGAGI (reference sequence). Here the CDR3 reads CASSDVTGTGKMYEQYV. DNA of the CDR3: TGTGCCAGCAGCGATGTTACCGGGACAGGGAAAATGTACGAGCAGTACGTC.

This clonotype showed up just a few times. The chain has TRBV5-1 and TRBJ2-5; D is possibly TRBD1 (6 bases). The germline gives CDR1 SGHRS, CDR2 YFSETQ. The length of the CDR3 is 14 residues. V was pared by 4 bases and J by 5 bases, with 15 bases between. Written as DNA, the CDR3 is TGCGCCAGCAGCGACCAGGGGCTTCACGAGACCCAGTACTTC. Translating it yields CASSDQGLHETQYF.

This clonotype was found many times. This rearrangement joins TRBV4-1 to TRBJ2-3; the D is unclear. Deletions cut 1 base from V and 0 bases from J, with 5 bases between. The length of the CDR3 is 14 residues. Germline loops: CDR1 MGHRA, CDR2 YSYEKL. CDR3 sequence: CASSQGLSTDTQYF. CDR3 nucleotides: TGCGCCAGCAGCCAAGGCCTTAGCACAGATACGCAGTATTTT.

There are a few counts of this clonotype. This chain links TRBV6-4 with TRBJ2-2, with no clear D. CDR3 size: 14 residues. Germline V gene data show CDR1 as MRHNA and CDR2 as SNTAGT. Trimming removed 10 bases from V and 3 bases from J, with 15 bases in between. For the CDR3, the DNA is TGTGCCACCAAAGGAGACTGGGACACCGGGGAGCTGTTTTTT. Translated: CATKGDWDTGELFF.

A note on this clonotype: A much more abundant neighbour one base away suggests this may be a read error. The V and J genes are TRBV29-1 and TRBJ1-4; D is unclear. This CDR3 is 12 amino acids long. Germline V gene lookup returns CDR1 SQVTM and CDR2 ANQGSEA. Written as DNA, the CDR3 is TGCAGCGTTGAAGATCTCGGTGGAAAACTGATTTTT. As protein: CSVEDLGGKLIF.